This TCR beta chain is from a study of post-analysis software for immune sequencing data. Study-wide background: Relapsing-remitting, secondary progressive and progressive-relapsing multiple sclerosis were all included among the disease courses.

Trimming stripped 1 base from V and 9 bases from J, with 13 bases between. The CDR3 consists of 13 residues. Per germline, CDR1 MNHEY and CDR2 SMNVEV (reference sequence). Study observations and caveats: The normalized Chao1 diversity of multiple sclerosis patients was significantly lower than that of controls. Patients had higher frequencies than controls of about 5 TRBV segments, including TRBV5-6, TRBV5-1 and TRBV20-1.

This clonotype was counted a few times. The antigen is not known. Built from TCR beta cDNA, the libraries had unique molecular identifiers in them. There were roughly 1 to 11 million T cells, and about half a million cDNA molecules came from them. TCRdb analysed the PCR reads with MiXCR anew, one entry per CDR3 protein. The sample carries roughly 540,000 distinct CDR3 sequences, around a third recorded once. The TCR originated in a girl aged 2-17 years with multiple sclerosis. The sequenced sample was blood. This chain uses TRBV27 with TRBJ2-7; D may be TRBD1 or TRBD2 (5 bases each). This CDR3 reads CASSLLGVKRQYF. The CDR3 nucleotides are TGTGCCAGCAGTTTATTGGGGGTAAAAAGGCAGTACTTC.